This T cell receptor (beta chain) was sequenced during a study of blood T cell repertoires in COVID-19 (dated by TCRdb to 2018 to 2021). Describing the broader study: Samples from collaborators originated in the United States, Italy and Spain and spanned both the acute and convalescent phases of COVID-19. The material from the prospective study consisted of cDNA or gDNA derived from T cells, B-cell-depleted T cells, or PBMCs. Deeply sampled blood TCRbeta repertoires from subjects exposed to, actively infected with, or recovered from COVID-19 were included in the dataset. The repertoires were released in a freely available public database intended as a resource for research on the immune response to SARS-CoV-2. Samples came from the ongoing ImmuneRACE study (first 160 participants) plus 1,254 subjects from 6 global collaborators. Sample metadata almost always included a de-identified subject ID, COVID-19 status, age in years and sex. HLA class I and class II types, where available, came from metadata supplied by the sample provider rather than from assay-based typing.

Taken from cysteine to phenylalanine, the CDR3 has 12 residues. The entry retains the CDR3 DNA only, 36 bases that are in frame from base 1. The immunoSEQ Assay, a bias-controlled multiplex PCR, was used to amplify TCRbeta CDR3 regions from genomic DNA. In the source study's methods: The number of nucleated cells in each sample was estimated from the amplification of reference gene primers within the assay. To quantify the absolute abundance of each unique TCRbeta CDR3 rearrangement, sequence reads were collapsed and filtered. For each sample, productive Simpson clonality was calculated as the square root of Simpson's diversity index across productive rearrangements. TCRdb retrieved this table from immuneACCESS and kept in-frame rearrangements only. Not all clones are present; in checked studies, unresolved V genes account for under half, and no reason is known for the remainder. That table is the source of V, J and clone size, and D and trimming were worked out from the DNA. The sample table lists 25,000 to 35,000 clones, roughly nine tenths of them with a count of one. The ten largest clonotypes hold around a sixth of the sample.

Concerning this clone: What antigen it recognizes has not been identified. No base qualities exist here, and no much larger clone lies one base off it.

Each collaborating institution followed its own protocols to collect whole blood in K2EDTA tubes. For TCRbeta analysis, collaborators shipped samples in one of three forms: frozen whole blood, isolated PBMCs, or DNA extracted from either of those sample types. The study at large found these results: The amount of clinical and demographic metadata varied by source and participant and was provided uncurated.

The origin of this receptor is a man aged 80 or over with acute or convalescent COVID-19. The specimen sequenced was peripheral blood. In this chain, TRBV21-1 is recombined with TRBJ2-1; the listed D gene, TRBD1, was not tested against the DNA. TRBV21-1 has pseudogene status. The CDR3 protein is CASITTGTEQFF. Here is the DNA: TGTGCCAGCATTACTACAGGGACCGAGCAGTTCTTC.